This T cell receptor (beta chain) is from a study of glioma-infiltrating T cells. V gave up 0 bases and J gave up 11 bases, with 20 bases separating them. The CDR3 totals 15 residues. Germline CDR1 reads SGHRS; CDR2 reads YFSETQ. TCR alpha and beta CDR3 regions were amplified from RNA using iRepertoire nested multiplex PCR. TCRdb reprocessed the multiplex PCR reads via MiXCR and lists one record per CDR3 protein. The sample yields over 100,000 distinct CDR3 sequences, 20% to 30% seen once. Points on this clonotype: A much larger clone sits a single nucleotide away, making a read error possible.

The chain links TRBV5-1 to TRBJ2-5; D gene unclear. The receptor's source is a human donor with low-grade glioma or glioblastoma, undergoing nonglioma brain surgery, or in good health (not recorded which). The sequenced sample consisted of glioma tissue, nonneoplastic brain tissue, or PBMCs (not recorded which). CDR3 region: CASSLDYYSYNEQYF. In nucleotides, the CDR3 is TGCGCCAGCAGCTTGGACTACTACTCCTACAATGAGCAGTACTTC. The complete variable domain, with remaining parts taken from reference TRBV5-1 and TRBJ2-5, reads KAGVTQTPRYLIKTRGQQVTLSCSPISGHRSVSWYQQTPGQGLQFLFEYFSETQRNKGNFPGRFSGRQFSNSRSEMNVSTLELGDSALYLCASSLDYYSYNEQYFGPGTRLLVL.